The clone carrying this T cell receptor (beta chain) showed up many times. As yet, its antigen is unknown. These data originate in a study of identical twins. This CDR3 region has 15 residues. CDR1 LGHNT and CDR2 FRNRAP come from the germline V gene. Trimming at V came to 4 bases and at J to 6 bases, leaving 4 bases not matched to a gene. Template switching added a universal primer binding site, and final cDNA carried unique molecular identifiers. TCRdb re-analysed the 5' RACE reads in MiXCR, keeping a single row per CDR3 protein. The table has about 240,000 distinct CDR3 sequences, roughly a tenth seen once; the top ten hold 10%. Overall study findings and caveats: Sequences that were out-of-frame, alpha and twin-shared displayed an excess of low generation probability. The analysis was cross-sectional rather than longitudinal within donors.

Sequenced: memory T cells sorted from blood. This chain links TRBV12-5 with TRBJ1-6; 9 nucleotides line up with TRBD1. The clonotype originates from a man over 45 in good health. DNA for the CDR3: TGTGCTAGTGGTTCGGACAGGGGTTTTAATTCACCCCTCCACTTT. The encoded protein is CASGSDRGFNSPLHF.